The 19 T cell receptor beta chains reported below all come from one sample, sequenced in a study of T cells after yellow fever vaccination. TCRdb itself ran the 5' RACE reads through MiXCR, one entry per CDR3 protein. Counted here are more than 450,000 distinct CDR3 sequences, about a fifth occurring once; the ten biggest clones make up roughly a sixth. Specimen: PBMCs, collected approximately 22 days after the first yellow fever vaccination. These receptors all stem from a man younger than 35 who received the YFV17D yellow fever vaccine.

This clonotype was observed a handful of times. The chain links TRBV30 to TRBJ2-7, with D unclear. Deletions cut 0 bases from V and 5 bases from J, with 11 bases between. The germline V gene has CDR1 GTSNPN and CDR2 SVGIG (reference sequence). The CDR3 has 13 residues. Here the CDR3 reads CAWSVRAQDEQYF. In DNA form, the CDR3 reads TGTGCCTGGAGTGTACGTGCGCAGGACGAGCAGTACTTC.

This clonotype was seen more than once but under ten times. The CDR3 DNA sequence: TGCAGCGTTGTTGGGACAGATCTTAATCAGCCCCAGCATTTT. Its protein product is CSVVGTDLNQPQHF. This chain links TRBV29-1 with TRBJ1-5; TRBD1 matches 7 bases. The germline gives CDR1 SQVTM, CDR2 ANQGSEA. The CDR3 is 14 amino acids. Germline trimming cut 4 bases from V and 4 bases from J; bases unmatched to any gene: 7.

In its sample, this clonotype was seen a few times. The chain has TRBV12-5 and TRBJ2-5; TRBD2 matches 13 bases. CDR3 size: 14 residues. CDR1 and CDR2 (germline): LGHNT, FRNRAP. Trimming took 6 bases from V and 5 from J; bases not matched to a gene: 3. The CDR3: CASGPTSGGETQYF. The CDR3 DNA sequence: TGTGCTAGTGGCCCGACTAGCGGGGGGGAGACCCAGTACTTC.

This clonotype was seen a few times. The V and J genes are TRBV6-2 or TRBV6-3 and TRBJ1-1; no clear D gene. CDR3 length: 14 amino acids. Trimming took 2 bases from V and 6 from J, leaving 13 bases between them. CDR1 is MNHEY, CDR2 SVGEGT, per germline. CDR3 in amino acids: CASSYNYRVAEAFF. The CDR3 DNA follows: TGTGCCAGCAGTTACAATTATCGTGTCGCTGAAGCTTTCTTT.

This clonotype has at least ten counts. This CDR3 is CASGESVRTQYF. CDR3 nucleotide sequence: TGTGCCAGCGGGGAGTCGGTCCGGACCCAGTACTTC. This sequence joins TRBV5-6 and TRBJ2-5, with a weak D call TRBD2 (5 bases). Germline V CDR1 and CDR2: SGHDT, YYEEEE. The CDR3 covers 12 residues. V was pared by 7 bases and J by 7 bases, with 14 bases between.

The V and J genes are TRBV7-9 and TRBJ1-1; D is unresolved. V was clipped by 0 bases and J by 1 base, with 6 bases between them. Germline-derived CDR1 and CDR2 are SEHNR and FQNEAQ (reference sequence). The CDR3 is 14 amino acids. CDR3 sequence (DNA): TGTGCCAGCAGCTTAGCGAGGAAGAACACTGAAGCTTTCTTT. Translation gives CASSLARKNTEAFF.

The table lists this clonotype with many counts. The chain employs TRBV20-1 and TRBJ1-1; D uncertain. CDR3 size: 12 residues. Germline assignment: CDR1 DFQATT and CDR2 SNEGSKA (reference sequence). Trimming shortened V by 4 bases and J by 1 base, and 7 bases separated the two germline ends. The CDR3 loop is CSAIPGNTEAFF. In DNA form, the CDR3 reads TGCAGTGCTATTCCGGGGAACACTGAAGCTTTCTTT.

DNA of the CDR3: TGCGCCAGCAGCCTAGCGAGACTAGCGACCGAGCAGTACTTC. This translates into CASSLARLATEQYF. The V and J genes are TRBV4-1 and TRBJ2-7, with TRBD2 matching 8 bases. V shed 4 bases and J 6 bases; nucleotides not matched to a gene: 8. The CDR3 sequence is 14 residues long. Germline values: CDR1 MGHRA, CDR2 YSYEKL.

V gene TRBV7-9 combines with J gene TRBJ1-4; TRBD1 might be the D (5 bases). V was shortened by 1 base and J by 8 bases, with 11 bases between the two germline ends. Germline assignment: CDR1 SEHNR and CDR2 FQNEAQ (reference sequence). This CDR3 has 14 amino acids. CDR3 region: CASSLEGTREKLFF. DNA for the CDR3: TGTGCCAGCAGCTTAGAGGGGACGAGGGAAAAACTGTTTTTT.

The chain links TRBV24-1 to TRBJ1-4; 12 bases agree with TRBD1. In germline, CDR1 is KGHDR, CDR2 SFDVKD. The CDR3 has 15 amino acids. V trimming: 5 bases; J trimming: 8 bases; junction bases outside the gene matches: 5. The CDR3: CATSGAGQGAEKLFF. The CDR3 DNA reads TGTGCCACCAGTGGAGCGGGACAGGGGGCGGAAAAACTGTTTTTT.

This clonotype appeared a few times. CDR3 protein: CASAVGPSSYNEQFF. CDR3 nucleotides: TGTGCCAGCGCGGTCGGCCCTAGCTCCTACAATGAGCAGTTCTTC. V and J are TRBV28 and TRBJ2-1, with unresolved D. V shed 8 bases and J shed 0 bases, with 14 bases lying between them. Germline CDR1 and CDR2: MDHEN and SYDVKM. CDR3 length: 15 residues.

The rearrangement joins TRBV6-2 or TRBV6-3 to TRBJ1-6, with 9 bases matching TRBD1. The ends lost 0 bases at V and 9 bases at J; junction bases unmatched: 15. The CDR3 extends over 19 amino acids. The germline V gene has CDR1 MNHEY and CDR2 SVGEGT. CDR3 sequence: CASSYSRVFWTGESSPLHF. The CDR3 region has the DNA TGTGCCAGCAGTTACTCGAGGGTCTTTTGGACAGGGGAATCTTCACCCCTCCACTTT.

This clonotype was found once. The CDR3 DNA follows: TGCAGTGCTAGCCACGAGTACACAGATACGCAGTATTTT. This encodes CSASHEYTDTQYF. V and J are TRBV20-1 and TRBJ2-3; D uncertain. This CDR3 has 13 residues. The V and J ends lost 3 bases and 2 bases respectively, with 9 bases between them. Per the germline V gene, CDR1 is DFQATT and CDR2 is SNEGSKA (reference sequence).

The chain carries TRBV20-1 and TRBJ2-7, with TRBD1 identical over 7 bases. V was clipped by 0 bases and J by 7 bases; unmatched bases: 9. The CDR3 covers 14 residues. In germline, CDR1 is DFQATT, CDR2 SNEGSKA (reference sequence). The CDR3 is CSARDHEGANEQYV. CDR3 nucleotides: TGCAGTGCTAGAGACCACGAGGGGGCGAATGAGCAGTACGTC.

V is TRBV5-1 and J is TRBJ2-6; D is ambiguous. CDR1 SGHRS and CDR2 YFSETQ come from the germline V gene. V was clipped by 1 base and J by 4 bases, with 9 bases between them. The CDR3 sequence is 15 residues long. As DNA, the CDR3 is TGCGCCAGCAGCTTGAGGGCAGAAGGGGCCAACGTCCTGACTTTC. It is translated as CASSLRAEGANVLTF.

The rearrangement uses TRBV19 and TRBJ2-7; possible D gene TRBD1, 6 bases. This CDR3 region has 14 residues. Trimming took off 5 bases at V and 0 bases at J, with 11 bases between the two ends. CDR1 is LNHDA and CDR2 is SQIVND in the germline V gene (reference sequence). The DNA of the CDR3 is TGTGCCAGTAGTCTGCCAGGGGACTCCTACGAGCAGTACTTC. This codes for CASSLPGDSYEQYF.

The V call is TRBV9, the J call TRBJ1-3, with 12 bases aligning to TRBD1. Germline CDR1 SGDLS, CDR2 YYNGEE. CDR3 length equals 19 residues. V lost 5 bases to trimming and J lost 3 bases; unmatched junction nucleotides: 15. CDR3 DNA sequence: TGTGCCAGCAGTCCTTCCGGGACAGGGGGCAGGAGAGGTGGAAACACCATATATTTT. Its translation is CASSPSGTGGRRGGNTIYF.

V and J are TRBV10-3 and TRBJ2-1; 9 nucleotides align to TRBD2. Germline-derived CDR1 and CDR2 are ENHRY and SYGVKD. CDR3 length equals 17 residues. Trimming removed 4 bases from V and 0 bases from J; junction bases left unmatched: 7. The CDR3 nucleotides read TGTGCCATCAGTGGCCCTAGCGGGGAAAGCTCCTACAATGAGCAGTTCTTC. It is translated as CAISGPSGESSYNEQFF.

The chain recombines TRBV6-6 with TRBJ2-7; D is uncertain. Germline V gives CDR1 MNHNY, CDR2 SVGAGI (reference sequence). CDR3 length equals 13 residues. Trimming left V 0 bases short and J 5 bases short, with 8 bases between. CDR3 region: CASSYSIQNEQYV. The CDR3 nucleotides read TGTGCCAGCAGTTACTCGATTCAGAACGAGCAGTACGTC.